A selection of T cell receptor beta chains follows, all from one sample in a study of type 1 and type 2 diabetes patients. Via MiXCR, TCRdb re-called the multiplex PCR reads, giving one row per CDR3 protein. The sample contains about 270,000 distinct CDR3 sequences, approximately 50% of which appear only once. Source material: peripheral blood mononuclear cells (PBMCs). Receptor source: a man aged 18 to 30 with type 2 diabetes. CDR3s include the opening cysteine and the closing phenylalanine or tryptophan. Each record gives: clone size, J gene, V gene, CDR3 length, D gene, CDR3 protein, CDR3 DNA. D genes are given only for firm matches. A clone size is listed for some rows: how often the clone was seen (once, few, many), or a class if it is expanded.

>-|TRBJ2-7|TRBV20-1|16|TRBD2
CSASLGLAEYSYEQYF
TGCAGTGCTAGTCTTGGACTAGCGGAGTACTCCTACGAGCAGTACTTC
>-|TRBJ2-2|TRBV6-6|14|TRBD2
CATRLATNTGELFF
TGTGCCACCAGACTAGCGACGAACACCGGGGAGCTGTTTTTC
>-|TRBJ2-7|TRBV10-2|14|-
CASSEGPEWAKQYF
TGCGCCAGCAGTGAGGGACCGGAGTGGGCCAAGCAGTACTTC
>-|TRBJ1-2|TRBV4-1|18|TRBD1
CASSQAGTGVSSPYGYTF
TGCGCCAGCAGCCAAGCCGGGACAGGGGTTTCTTCCCCCTATGGCTACACCTTC
>-|TRBJ1-1|TRBV20-1|15|TRBD1
CSARDSRDSYTEAFF
TGCAGTGCTAGAGACTCCCGGGACAGCTACACTGAAGCTTTCTTT
>few|TRBJ1-1|TRBV7-3|14|-
CASSLSGWGQEAFF
TGTGCCAGCAGCTTATCGGGGTGGGGACAAGAAGCTTTCTTT
>-|TRBJ2-7|TRBV2|13|TRBD1
CASGGTGTYEQYF
TGTGCCAGCGGGGGGACAGGCACCTACGAGCAGTACTTC
>-|TRBJ2-2|TRBV12-3/TRBV12-4|14|-
CASSLQGHTGGLFF
TGTGCCAGCAGCTTACAGGGTCACACCGGGGGGCTGTTTTTT
>-|TRBJ1-5|TRBV24-1|13|-
CATSGNLNQPQHF
TGTGCCACCAGTGGGAATTTAAATCAGCCCCAGCATTTT
>few|TRBJ1-5|TRBV28|13|TRBD1
CATCDRARQPQHF
TGTGCCACCTGTGACAGGGCAAGACAGCCCCAGCATTTT
>-|TRBJ2-1|TRBV9|12|-
CASSGDPLQQFF
TGTGCCAGCAGCGGAGATCCCTTGCAGCAGTTCTTC
>-|TRBJ1-1|TRBV13|15|-
CASSLRAGTLTEAFF
TGTGCCAGCAGCTTAAGGGCAGGGACCCTCACTGAAGCTTTCTTT
>-|TRBJ2-7|TRBV12-3/TRBV12-4|13|TRBD1
CASSRDSPYEQYF
TGTGCCAGCAGTCGGGACAGCCCCTACGAGCAGTACTTC
>-|TRBJ2-7|TRBV7-2|13|-
CASSLGPIYEQYF
TGTGCCAGCAGCTTGGGACCAATCTACGAGCAGTACTTC
>few|TRBJ1-2|TRBV6-5|13|TRBD1
CASSENRGYGYTF
TGCGCCAGCAGTGAAAACAGGGGGTATGGCTACACCTTC
>few|TRBJ2-5|TRBV7-6|16|TRBD2
CASSLALAGGLETQYF
TGTGCCAGCAGCTTAGCGCTAGCGGGGGGTTTAGAGACCCAGTACTTC
>once|TRBJ2-1|TRBV12-3/TRBV12-4|14|-
CAVRGSNFYNEQFF
TGTGCCGTCCGGGGGTCTAACTTTTACAATGAGCAGTTCTTC
>-|TRBJ1-1|TRBV11-2|14|-
CASSLGGGGIEAFF
TGTGCCAGCAGCTTAGGAGGGGGGGGGATTGAAGCTTTCTTT
>-|TRBJ2-3|TRBV6-1|12|-
CANRQDTDTQYF
TGTGCCAACCGACAGGACACAGATACGCAGTATTTT
>-|TRBJ2-3|TRBV6-5|17|TRBD2
CASSYFPSGGVTDTQYF
TGTGCCAGCAGTTACTTCCCGAGCGGGGGGGTCACAGATACGCAGTATTTT
>-|TRBJ2-1|TRBV27|14|-
CASSLGGIYNEQFF
TGTGCCAGCAGTTTAGGAGGGATCTACAATGAGCAGTTCTTC
>-|TRBJ1-2|TRBV28|13|-
CASIGIGSNGYTF
TGTGCCAGCATAGGGATAGGGAGTAATGGCTACACCTTC
>few|TRBJ2-1|TRBV15|16|-
CATSSRGQPRDNEQFF
TGTGCCACCAGCAGTCGGGGGCAGCCGAGAGACAATGAGCAGTTCTTC
>few|TRBJ1-4|TRBV19|14|TRBD1
CASRGQGSNEKLFF
TGCGCCAGTAGGGGACAGGGGTCCAATGAAAAACTGTTTTTT
>few|TRBJ1-6|TRBV6-1|18|TRBD1
CASSKLGNGDSVNSPLHF
TGTGCCAGCAGCAAACTTGGGAATGGGGACAGCGTTAATTCACCCCTCCACTTT
>-|TRBJ1-5|TRBV13|12|TRBD1
CASSTGEQPQHF
TGTGCCAGCAGTACAGGGGAGCAGCCCCAGCATTTT
>-|TRBJ2-1|TRBV12-3/TRBV12-4|18|-
CASSLAPHRHSPLDEQFF
TGTGCCAGCAGTTTAGCGCCTCACCGTCACAGCCCCTTAGATGAGCAGTTCTTC
>few|TRBJ1-1|TRBV19|13|-
CASRSSGSTEAFF
TGTGCCAGTAGATCGAGTGGGAGCACTGAAGCTTTCTTT
>-|TRBJ2-7|TRBV19|13|-
CASRPQGGGEQYF
TGTGCCAGTAGGCCGCAGGGGGGTGGGGAGCAGTACTTC
>many|TRBJ1-2|TRBV10-1|12|-
CASIDSLYGYTF
TGCGCCAGCATTGACAGCCTATATGGCTACACCTTC
>few|TRBJ1-5|TRBV2|12|-
CASSDNWQPQHF
TGTGCCAGCAGCGATAATTGGCAGCCCCAGCATTTT
>-|TRBJ1-4|TRBV13|15|-
CASSSEGLAGEKLFF
TGTGCCAGCAGCTCCGAGGGGCTAGCGGGTGAAAAACTGTTTTTT
>-|TRBJ1-1|TRBV6-1|14|-
CASSDLDRMGEAFF
TGTGCCAGCAGTGATCTTGACAGGATGGGTGAAGCTTTCTTT
>-|TRBJ2-1|TRBV7-3|18|-
CAISESLTKTGKTYEQFF
TGTGCCATCAGTGAGTCGCTAACCAAGACAGGAAAAACCTACGAGCAGTTCTTC
>-|TRBJ2-7|TRBV7-2|13|-
CASSSAWGYEQYF
TGTGCCAGCAGCTCAGCGTGGGGGTACGAGCAGTACTTC
>-|TRBJ2-6|TRBV12-3/TRBV12-4|16|-
CASSLAGVGGANVLTF
TGTGCCAGCAGTTTAGCGGGAGTCGGTGGGGCCAACGTCCTGACTTTC
>few|TRBJ2-7|TRBV10-3|14|-
CAISPRDISYEQYF
TGTGCCATCAGCCCCCGGGACATCTCCTACGAGCAGTACTTC
>few|TRBJ2-7|TRBV29-1|15|TRBD1
CSVLRQGISSYEQYF
TGCAGCGTCCTCCGACAGGGAATTAGCTCCTACGAGCAGTACTTC
>-|TRBJ2-7|TRBV6-1|16|TRBD1
CASSEIRTGAFYEQYF
TGTGCCAGCAGTGAAATTCGGACAGGGGCGTTCTACGAGCAGTACTTC
>-|TRBJ1-5|TRBV24-1|13|-
CATSDFGDQPQHF
TGTGCCACCAGTGACTTCGGGGATCAGCCCCAGCATTTT
>few|TRBJ1-2|TRBV6-6|12|TRBD1
CATYRGDYGYTF
TGTGCCACCTACAGGGGAGACTATGGCTACACCTTC
>-|TRBJ2-1|TRBV27|12|-
CASSLWPNEQFF
TGTGCCAGCAGTTTATGGCCCAATGAGCAGTTCTTC
>-|TRBJ2-5|TRBV7-3|14|TRBD2
CASSLNPGGETQYF
TGTGCCAGCAGCTTAAATCCGGGGGGAGAGACCCAGTACTTC
>-|TRBJ2-7|TRBV10-3|14|-
CASSEAPRTYEQYF
TGTGCCAGCAGTGAAGCGCCAAGGACCTACGAGCAGTACTTC
>-|TRBJ2-3|TRBV29-1|11|-
CSVLQTDTQYF
TGCAGCGTTCTGCAGACAGATACGCAGTATTTT
>-|TRBJ2-7|TRBV28|15|TRBD2
CASSLVSGRWGEQYF
TGTGCCAGCAGTTTGGTTAGCGGGAGGTGGGGCGAGCAGTACTTC
>few|TRBJ1-2|TRBV2|13|TRBD1
CASSGGGGYGYTF
TGTGCCAGCAGTGGAGGGGGCGGGTATGGCTACACCTTC
>few|TRBJ1-6|TRBV6-5|14|TRBD1
CASSQGVGNSPLHF
TGTGCCAGCAGTCAGGGGGTAGGGAATTCACCCCTCCACTTT
>few|TRBJ2-4|TRBV10-3|17|-
CAISDRVDGLAKNIQYF
TGTGCCATCAGTGACAGGGTCGACGGGTTGGCCAAAAACATTCAGTACTTC
>-|TRBJ2-5|TRBV7-8|15|-
CASSFHERVVETQYF
TGTGCCAGCAGCTTCCACGAGAGGGTGGTGGAGACCCAGTACTTC
>-|TRBJ2-2|TRBV5-1|14|-
CASSLGDNTGELFF
TGCGCCAGCAGCTTGGGAGATAACACCGGGGAGCTGTTTTTT
>many|TRBJ2-5|TRBV2|16|TRBD2
CASNSLAGGRLETQYF
TGTGCCAGCAACTCACTAGCGGGAGGGAGGTTGGAGACCCAGTACTTC
>few|TRBJ1-4|TRBV7-2|15|-
CASSPRGGPNEKLFF
TGTGCCAGCAGCCCCCGGGGAGGGCCTAATGAAAAACTGTTTTTT
>-|TRBJ2-7|TRBV5-1|15|TRBD1
CASSLETGTSYEQYF
TGCGCCAGCAGCTTAGAGACAGGGACCTCCTACGAGCAGTACTTC
>few|TRBJ1-1|TRBV6-4|13|-
CASSVSIQTEAFF
TGTGCCAGCAGTGTCTCAATACAAACTGAAGCTTTCTTT
>-|TRBJ1-2|TRBV15|13|TRBD1
CATSFHQGDGYTF
TGTGCCACCAGTTTCCATCAGGGGGATGGCTACACCTTC
>-|TRBJ2-7|TRBV5-1|14|-
CASSLVGEIYEQYF
TGCGCCAGCAGCTTGGTCGGAGAAATATACGAGCAGTACTTC
>-|TRBJ2-3|TRBV7-8|15|TRBD2
CASSLELAGVNTQYF
TGTGCCAGCAGCTTAGAACTAGCGGGAGTCAATACGCAGTATTTT
>-|TRBJ2-5|TRBV7-3|13|-
CAWSGLKQETQYF
TGTGCCTGGAGTGGGTTGAAACAAGAGACCCAGTACTTC
>-|TRBJ2-1|TRBV5-1|16|TRBD1
CASSLGGQLEGGEQFF
TGCGCCAGCAGCTTGGGGGGACAGTTAGAAGGAGGTGAGCAGTTCTTC